The next 12 T cell receptor beta chains were all read from a single sample in a study of PD-L1 blockade in urothelial cancer. As to time point: pretreatment peripheral blood. Only in-frame clones appear in the TCRdb table, and some are missing; sequencing was by immunoSEQ multiplex PCR. The sample lists about 55,000 clones; approximately 72% were seen once. This specimen was PBMCs, taken around atezolizumab (anti-PD-L1) treatment. The origin of the receptors is a man between 70 and 80 years old with urothelial cancer.

This clone occurred once. The chain joins TRBV9 to TRBJ2-7; 10 bases map to TRBD2. Germline assignment: CDR1 SGDLS and CDR2 YYNGEE. The CDR3 runs to 15 residues. The V segment lost 6 bases and the J segment 5 bases; nucleotides outside the gene matches: 11. This CDR3 is CASTPGLAGEDEQYF. The CDR3 DNA reads as TGTGCCAGCACCCCAGGTCTAGCGGGAGAGGACGAGCAGTACTTC. Drawing the rest from reference TRBV9 and TRBJ2-7, the complete variable domain is DSGVTQTPKHLITATGQRVTLRCSPRSGDLSVYWYQQSLDQGLQFLIQYYNGEERAKGNILERFSAQQFPDLHSELNLSSLELGDSALYFCASTPGLAGEDEQYFGPGTRLTVT.

J is TRBJ1-1 and V is TRBV19; D is ambiguous. The length of the CDR3 is 14 residues. Germline V gene lookup returns CDR1 LNHDA and CDR2 SQIVND (reference sequence). V was trimmed by 5 bases and J by 1 base, leaving 11 bases between them. Here the CDR3 reads CASSLPERNTEAFF. The CDR3, as DNA: TGTGCCAGTAGTCTCCCGGAGAGGAACACTGAAGCTTTCTTT. The full variable domain, rest sourced from reference TRBV19 and TRBJ1-1, is DGGITQSPKYLFRKEGQNVTLSCEQNLNHDAMYWYRQDPGQGLRLIYYSQIVNDFQKGDIAEGYSVSREKKESFPLTVTSAQKNPTAFYLCASSLPERNTEAFFGQGTRLTVV.

The rearrangement joins TRBV10-2 to TRBJ2-1; the match to TRBD1 covers 7 bases. Germline-derived CDR1 and CDR2 are WSHSY and SAAADI. This CDR3 is 13 amino acids long. With V trimmed by 8 bases and J by 7 bases, 8 bases remained unmatched. The CDR3 bases are TGCGCCAGCCCCCAGGGGGTGGGGAATGAGCAGTTCTTC. This sequence encodes CASPQGVGNEQFF.

This chain connects TRBV7-8 to TRBJ1-1, with no clear D. Trimming pared 1 base from V and 2 bases from J, leaving 8 bases between. Germline V gene sequence: CDR1 SGHVS, CDR2 FQNEAQ. The CDR3 sequence is 14 residues long. Written as DNA, the CDR3 is TGTGCCAGCAGCTTAGTCGAGGGAAACACTGAAGCTTTCTTT. This encodes CASSLVEGNTEAFF. The variable domain in full, completed from reference TRBV7-8 and TRBJ1-1, reads GAGVSQSPRYKVAKRGQDVALRCDPISGHVSLFWYQQALGQGPEFLTYFQNEAQLDKSGLPSDRFFAERPEGSVSTLKIQRTQQEDSAVYLCASSLVEGNTEAFFGQGTRLTVV.

The J gene is TRBJ1-6, the V gene TRBV5-4; no clear D. The CDR3 sequence is 14 residues long. Germline V CDR1 and CDR2: SGHNT, YYREEE (reference sequence). Trimming shortened V by 2 bases and J by 8 bases, and 11 bases separated the two germline ends. This CDR3 is CASSLQFGDSPLHF. The DNA for the CDR3 is TGTGCCAGCAGCTTACAGTTCGGGGATTCACCCCTCCACTTT. Variable domain in full (rest from reference TRBV5-4 and TRBJ1-6): ETGVTQSPTHLIKTRGQQVTLRCSSQSGHNTVSWYQQALGQGPQFIFQYYREEENGRGNFPPRFSGLQFPNYSSELNVNALELDDSALYLCASSLQFGDSPLHFGNGTRLTVT.

The V gene is TRBV6-5, the J gene TRBJ2-7; TRBD1 agrees at 7 bases. Germline V CDR1 and CDR2: MNHEY, SVGAGI. CDR3 length: 15 residues. J lost 2 bases, V lost 2 bases, and 6 bases had no gene match. CDR3 loop: CASSYRDRGPYEQYF. The CDR3 DNA follows: TGTGCCAGCAGTTACCGGGACAGAGGCCCCTACGAGCAGTACTTC.

The rearrangement links TRBV6-1 to TRBJ1-1; D perhaps matches TRBD1 (5 bases). The CDR3 sequence is 14 residues long. V was clipped by 1 base and J by 4 bases, with 10 bases between them. CDR1 and CDR2 from the germline V gene are MNHNS and SASEGT. CDR3: CASSEGGAVTEAFF. Here the CDR3 DNA reads TGTGCCAGCAGTGAAGGGGGCGCGGTCACTGAAGCTTTCTTT.

CDR3 in amino acids: CASSKGGPVLVNEQFF. Here the CDR3 DNA reads TGTGCCAGCAGCAAGGGGGGGCCCGTCCTAGTCAATGAGCAGTTCTTC. The chain uses TRBV5-4 and TRBJ2-1; a possible D gene is TRBD2 (7 bases). The CDR3 extends over 16 amino acids. From germline, CDR1 is SGHNT and CDR2 YYREEE (reference sequence). The V end lost 4 bases, the J end lost 6 bases, and 20 bases lay between the germline ends.

The CDR3 reads CASGFLSSAGVKTQYF. The DNA of the CDR3 is TGTGCTAGTGGTTTCCTTTCCTCGGCGGGAGTAAAGACCCAGTACTTC. This rearrangement joins TRBV12-5 to TRBJ2-5; TRBD2 matches 7 bases. Looked up from germline, CDR1 is LGHNT and CDR2 is FRNRAP. There are 16 residues in the CDR3. V was clipped by 3 bases and J by 6 bases; unmatched bases: 13.

The rearrangement uses TRBV12-5 and TRBJ2-7; a weak D match, TRBD1 (8 bases). The germline gives CDR1 LGHNT, CDR2 FRNRAP. The CDR3 totals 14 residues. Between the trimmed V and J ends, which lost 5 bases and 2 bases, there was a span of 13 bases. The CDR3 DNA reads as TGTGCTAGTGGTAAAACAGGGGGGGCCTACGAGCAGTACTTC. This codes for CASGKTGGAYEQYF.

The rearrangement links TRBV4-3 to TRBJ2-7; a possible D gene is TRBD1 (5 bases). The CDR3 is 14 amino acids. V was clipped by 8 bases and J by 0 bases, with 14 bases between them. CDR1 LGHNA and CDR2 YSLEER come from the germline V gene. CDR3 amino acids: CASRRTLLSYEQYF. CDR3 nucleotide sequence: TGCGCCAGCCGACGGACACTTCTCTCCTACGAGCAGTACTTC.

The genes are TRBV28 and TRBJ1-2, with 7 bases aligning to TRBD1. Germline V lookup: CDR1 MDHEN, CDR2 SYDVKM. The CDR3 sequence is 14 residues long. The J segment lost 4 bases and the V segment lost 2 bases, leaving 4 bases of the junction unmatched. The CDR3 loop reads CASSLRDRTYGYTF. Here the CDR3 DNA reads TGTGCCAGCAGTTTACGGGACAGAACCTATGGCTACACCTTC.